Listed below are T cell receptor beta chains from one sample, sequenced in a study of T cell responses to AZD1222 COVID-19 vaccine. TCRdb keeps only in-frame clones here, not all; method: immunoSEQ multiplex PCR. This sample yields about 140,000 clones, of which roughly 91% are seen a single time; approximately 7% belongs to the top ten. Sequenced material: peripheral blood, taken 28 days after the second AZD1222 dose. The source of these receptors is an adult who received the AZD1222 COVID-19 vaccine. The CDR3 runs from the conserved cysteine through the conserved F or W. A D gene is named only where the DNA matches it firmly. Size is omitted from some rows. Given values are once, few, many or a class for expanded clones.

.,TRBJ2-3,16,.,TRBV7-3,TGTGCCAGCAGCTTAAACCCCTCTCTAGATGCAGATACGCAGTATTTT,CASSLNPSLDADTQYF
.,TRBJ2-4,17,.,TRBV7-2,TGTGCCAGCAGCTTGGGGGGTAGACAGGCAGGCAAAAACATTCAGTACTTC,CASSLGGRQAGKNIQYF
.,TRBJ2-2,17,.,TRBV24-1,TGTGCCACCAGTGATTTGCATGGGGCTAGGAACACCGGGGAGCTGTTTTTT,CATSDLHGARNTGELFF
.,TRBJ1-3,16,.,TRBV4-2,TGTGCCAGCAGCCAAGTACGGGCCAACTCTGGAAACACCATATATTTT,CASSQVRANSGNTIYF
.,TRBJ1-6,18,.,TRBV19,TGTGCCAGTAGTATAGAGGGGACGGCGGGCTCCTATAATTCACCCCTCCACTTT,CASSIEGTAGSYNSPLHF
.,TRBJ1-1,13,.,TRBV3-1/TRBV3-2,TGTGCCAGCAGCCCAGAAACTCGGGGGGGAGCTTTCTTT,CASSPETRGGAFF
.,TRBJ1-2,16,.,TRBV11-3,TGTGCCAGCAGCCCGGAGGGCAGGGCCTCCTCCTATGGCTACACCTTC,CASSPEGRASSYGYTF
.,TRBJ2-1,15,few,TRBV3-1/TRBV3-2,TGTGCCAGCAGCCCGGGGTGGGGGACCTACAATGAGCAGTTCTTC,CASSPGWGTYNEQFF
.,TRBJ2-3,16,.,TRBV5-4,TGTGCCAGCAGTTCTGGGACTTCCCCTTCCACAGATACGCAGTATTTT,CASSSGTSPSTDTQYF
TRBD2,TRBJ2-5,21,.,TRBV3-1/TRBV3-2,TGTGCCAGCAGCCAAGATGTTGACAGCGGGGGGCCGAGGGGTGCGGCAGAGACCCAGTACTTC,CASSQDVDSGGPRGAAETQYF
.,TRBJ1-1,11,few,TRBV6-5,TGTGCCAGCGGAAGAATGGTGGAAGCTTTCTTT,CASGRMVEAFF
.,TRBJ1-2,14,once,TRBV4-1,TGCGCCAGCAGCCGGGCCAGGGGAGACTATGGCTACACCTTC,CASSRARGDYGYTF
TRBD1,TRBJ1-3,15,.,TRBV11-3,TGTGCCAGCAGCTTAGCGGGACAGCCTTCATACACCATATATTTT,CASSLAGQPSYTIYF
TRBD1,TRBJ1-2,14,.,TRBV4-2,TGTGCCAGCAGCCACGCGGGACAGGAGGGTGGCTACACCTTC,CASSHAGQEGGYTF
.,TRBJ1-2,12,.,TRBV30,TGTGCCTGGAGTGTACTAGGGTATGGCTACACCTTC,CAWSVLGYGYTF
.,TRBJ2-2,15,.,TRBV7-3,TGTGCCAGCAGCTTAGGTCAGAGTGGTTACGGGGAGCTGTTTTTT,CASSLGQSGYGELFF
TRBD1,TRBJ1-6,14,.,TRBV19,TGTGCCAGTAGTATCCAGGGGGCTTATTCACCCCTCCACTTT,CASSIQGAYSPLHF
.,TRBJ1-2,12,.,TRBV6-5,TGTGCCAGCAGTTCTACACCTTATGGCTACACCTTC,CASSSTPYGYTF
.,TRBJ1-2,13,.,TRBV7-3,TGTGCCAGCAGCTTCGACGGAAGTTATGGCTACACCTTC,CASSFDGSYGYTF
.,TRBJ2-7,15,few,TRBV3-1/TRBV3-2,TGTGCCAGCAGCCTCCGCCTGGGGGCCAACGTCGAGCAGTACTTC,CASSLRLGANVEQYF
.,TRBJ2-5,14,once,TRBV24-1,TGTGCCACCAGAGATTCGGGGTACCAAGAGACCCAGTACTTC,CATRDSGYQETQYF
TRBD1,TRBJ1-6,15,.,TRBV18,TGTGCCAGCTCACCTCGGACAGGGGAAAGTTCACCCCTCCACTTT,CASSPRTGESSPLHF
.,TRBJ1-5,14,.,TRBV5-5,TGTGCCAGCAGCCCTGGACCAGACAATCAGCCCCAGCATTTT,CASSPGPDNQPQHF
.,TRBJ2-3,14,.,TRBV4-3,TGCGCCAGCAGCCATTCAGGCAGGGCAGATACGCAGTATTTT,CASSHSGRADTQYF
TRBD1,TRBJ1-4,16,.,TRBV6-5,TGTGCCAGCAGTTTTCCGGGACAGGGGGCCAATGAAAAACTGTTTTTT,CASSFPGQGANEKLFF
TRBD1,TRBJ1-6,15,.,TRBV10-3,TGTGCCATCAGACGACAGGGCGACGATAATTCACCCCTCCACTTT,CAIRRQGDDNSPLHF
.,TRBJ1-2,15,.,TRBV29-1,TGCAGCGTTGAAGCTCCGGGGGACGCTAACTATGGCTACACCTTC,CSVEAPGDANYGYTF
.,TRBJ1-5,16,.,TRBV5-5,TGTGCCAGCAGCTTGGCAGGTGGGACGGTCAATCAGCCCCAGCATTTT,CASSLAGGTVNQPQHF
TRBD1,TRBJ2-7,14,.,TRBV10-3,TGTGCCATCAGTGAGGGACAGGACTCCTACGAGCAGTACTTC,CAISEGQDSYEQYF
.,TRBJ1-1,13,.,TRBV12-3/TRBV12-4,TGTGCCAGCAGTTTCACGGTGAACACTGAAGCTTTCTTT,CASSFTVNTEAFF
TRBD1,TRBJ1-4,14,once,TRBV5-1,TGCGCCAGCACCGTGGACAGGGGGACAGAAAAACTGTTTTTT,CASTVDRGTEKLFF
TRBD2,TRBJ2-5,14,.,TRBV6-5,TGTGCCAGCAGTCTACGGACTAGAGGGGAGACCCAGTACTTC,CASSLRTRGETQYF
TRBD2,TRBJ2-7,16,.,TRBV28,TGTGCCAGCACCTTATCCGGTGGACTAGCGGGCTACGAGCAGTACTTC,CASTLSGGLAGYEQYF
.,TRBJ1-3,14,.,TRBV27,TGTGCCAGCAGTTTTGGAGCATCTGGAAACACCATATATTTT,CASSFGASGNTIYF
.,TRBJ1-4,14,.,TRBV6-2/TRBV6-3,TGTGCCAGCAGTTATGGGGGCTCGGGGGAAAAACTGTTTTTT,CASSYGGSGEKLFF
.,TRBJ1-2,14,.,TRBV7-9,TGTGCCAGCAGCGGACGACAGGCGAACTATGGCTACACCTTC,CASSGRQANYGYTF
TRBD1,TRBJ1-2,15,.,TRBV4-3,TGCGCCAGCAGCCAAGCAGGACAGGCAAACTATGGCTACACCTTC,CASSQAGQANYGYTF
.,TRBJ2-1,14,.,TRBV19,TGTGCCAGTATTAAGGATACCTCCTACAATGAGCAGTTCTTC,CASIKDTSYNEQFF
.,TRBJ1-5,16,.,TRBV19,TGTGCCAGTAGCCGCTCGGGGGATTATAGCAATCAGCCCCAGCATTTT,CASSRSGDYSNQPQHF
.,TRBJ1-1,9,.,TRBV19,TGTGCCAAAAACACTGAAGCTTTCTTT,CAKNTEAFF
.,TRBJ1-5,14,.,TRBV13,TGTGCCAGCAGCTTAGGTCCAGGTCTTCAGCCCCAGCATTTT,CASSLGPGLQPQHF
.,TRBJ1-1,14,once,TRBV2,TGTGCCAGCAGTGTAAAGGATCGCGGACCTGAAGCTTTCTTT,CASSVKDRGPEAFF
.,TRBJ1-4,17,once,TRBV18,TGTGCCAGCTCACCACCGGGCAGGGAAGCAACTAATGAAAAACTGTTTTTT,CASSPPGREATNEKLFF
.,TRBJ1-2,14,.,TRBV19,TGTGCCAGTTCCCCGAGGGGGGCTAACTATGGCTACACCTTC,CASSPRGANYGYTF
.,TRBJ1-5,14,.,TRBV7-2,TGTGCCAGCAGCTTAGGTCCACCGAATCAGCCCCAGCATTTT,CASSLGPPNQPQHF
.,TRBJ1-2,14,once,TRBV9,TGTGCCAGCTACCTAGCCGGGGGGAGCTATGGCTACACCTTC,CASYLAGGSYGYTF
TRBD1,TRBJ1-1,16,.,TRBV5-1,TGTGCCAGCAGCCCAACTGCGGGACAGGGTACGGCTGAAGCTTTCTTT,CASSPTAGQGTAEAFF
.,TRBJ2-7,15,once,TRBV7-3,TGTGCCAGCAGCTTAAGGGGTGGCAGCTCCTACGAGCAGTACTTC,CASSLRGGSSYEQYF
TRBD2,TRBJ2-1,15,.,TRBV7-3,TGTGCCAGCGCGCGACTAGCGGGGGGGTCGAATGAGCAGTTCTTC,CASARLAGGSNEQFF
.,TRBJ2-1,12,.,TRBV30,TGTGCCTGGAGTGACATGAGGAATGAGCAGTTCTTC,CAWSDMRNEQFF
.,TRBJ1-2,13,.,TRBV14,TGTGCCAGCAGCCAAGATGTGCAGTATGGCTACACCTTC,CASSQDVQYGYTF